Each of the 8 T cell receptor beta chains below was sequenced from the same sample in a study of T cell repertoires in cytomegalovirus infection. A single record per CDR3 protein comes from TCRdb applying MiXCR to the reads. Of fewer than 550,000 distinct CDR3 sequences listed, 15% to 20% are singletons. The sequenced material came from CD8+ T cells from PBMCs. The origin of the receptors is a human donor in good health (CMV status not recorded). Some clones in this sample may be carry-over from other donors' samples.

This clonotype was seen ten or more times. V gene TRBV7-6 combines with J gene TRBJ2-5; weak D call: TRBD2 (7 bases). The CDR3 is made up of 18 amino acids. V lost 1 base and J lost 4, with 22 bases in between. Germline lookup yields CDR1 SGHVS and CDR2 FNYEAQ. Here the CDR3 DNA reads TGTGCCAGCAGCTTAGAGTCCGGCTTGAGGGGGGGCATAGAGACCCAGTACTTC. As protein: CASSLESGLRGGIETQYF.

This clonotype was counted a few times. The chain has TRBV15 and TRBJ2-3, with 8 bases identical to TRBD1. This CDR3 region has 19 residues. CDR1 and CDR2 (germline): LNHNV, YYDKDF (reference sequence). Trimming cost V 0 bases and J 4 bases; bases outside gene matches: 15. The CDR3 sequence: CATSRDQFFGTGGSDTQYF. CDR3 DNA sequence: TGTGCCACCAGCAGAGATCAATTCTTTGGGACAGGAGGTTCAGATACGCAGTATTTT.

This clonotype was seen a handful of times. The chain employs TRBV18 and TRBJ2-7; no reliable D call. V lost 8 bases and J 0 bases, leaving 8 bases between the germline ends. The CDR3 length is 12 residues. CDR1 is KGHSH and CDR2 is LQKENI in the germline V gene. The CDR3 coding sequence is TGTGCCAGCCATGACATCTCCTACGAGCAGTACTTC. It yields the protein CASHDISYEQYF.

In its sample, this clonotype was seen a few times. The rearrangement joins TRBV9 to TRBJ2-7; maybe TRBD2 (5 bases). The V and J ends lost 0 bases and 1 base respectively, with 11 bases between them. The CDR3 covers 15 residues. Germline V gene sequence: CDR1 SGDLS, CDR2 YYNGEE. CDR3 DNA: TGTGCCAGCAGCGTAGGGCCCGGGATTTCCTACGAGCAGTACTTC. Its protein is CASSVGPGISYEQYF.

This clonotype occurred many times. The rearrangement uses TRBV7-6 and TRBJ1-1; no clear D gene. Trimming took off 5 bases at V and 7 bases at J, with 20 bases between the two ends. CDR1 is SGHVS, CDR2 FNYEAQ, per germline. This CDR3 is built from 15 residues. CDR3 nucleotide sequence: TGTGCCAGCAGCCGCCTCGTCGAGAGGAACGGTGAAGCTTTCTTT. Its translation: CASSRLVERNGEAFF.

About this clonotype itself: With a much larger clone just one base away, this may be a read error. V and J are TRBV7-6 and TRBJ2-1; perhaps TRBD2 as D (5 bases). The germline gives CDR1 SGHVS, CDR2 FNYEAQ. The CDR3 totals 16 residues. Here the CDR3 DNA reads TGTGCCAGCAGCTTAAGAAGCGGTCCACCCTACAATGTGCAGTTCTTC. This gives the protein CASSLRSGPPYNVQFF.

This clonotype was seen at least ten times. V is TRBV7-9 and J is TRBJ2-2; the D is unclear. The CDR3 is 14 amino acids. With 5 bases removed from V and 4 bases from J, the gap between germline ends came to 11 bases. Germline loops: CDR1 SEHNR, CDR2 FQNEAQ (reference sequence). The CDR3 region is CASSGPLGTGELFF. CDR3 nucleotides: TGTGCCAGCAGCGGACCCTTGGGCACCGGGGAGCTGTTTTTT.

This clonotype was counted ten times or more. The chain couples TRBV7-9 to TRBJ1-2, with D perhaps TRBD1 (5 bases). Looked up from germline, CDR1 is SEHNR and CDR2 is FQNEAQ (reference sequence). The CDR3 consists of 13 residues. V dropped 0 bases and J dropped 8 bases, with 10 bases sitting between them. This CDR3 is CASSLASGFGYTF. The CDR3 DNA follows: TGTGCCAGCAGCTTAGCGTCAGGGTTCGGCTACACCTTC. The full variable domain, its missing parts supplied by reference TRBV7-9 and TRBJ1-2, is DTGVSQNPRHKITKRGQNVTFRCDPISEHNRLYWYRQTLGQGPEFLTYFQNEAQLEKSRLLSDRFSAERPKGSFSTLEIQRTEQGDSAMYLCASSLASGFGYTFGSGTRLTVV.